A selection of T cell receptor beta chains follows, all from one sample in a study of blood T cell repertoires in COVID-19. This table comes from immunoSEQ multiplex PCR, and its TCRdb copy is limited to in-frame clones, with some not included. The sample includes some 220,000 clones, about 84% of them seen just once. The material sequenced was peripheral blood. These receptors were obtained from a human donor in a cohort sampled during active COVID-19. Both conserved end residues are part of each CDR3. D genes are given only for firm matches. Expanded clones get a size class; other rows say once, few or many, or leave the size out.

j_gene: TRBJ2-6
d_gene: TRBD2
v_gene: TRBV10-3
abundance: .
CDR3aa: CAIRPRWAGGPSGANVLTF
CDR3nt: TGTGCCATCAGACCGAGGTGGGCGGGAGGGCCCTCTGGGGCCAACGTCCTGACTTTC

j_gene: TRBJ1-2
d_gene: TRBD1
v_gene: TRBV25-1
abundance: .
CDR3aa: CASSPWTGYYGYTF
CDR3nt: TGTGCCAGCAGTCCTTGGACAGGGTACTATGGCTACACCTTC

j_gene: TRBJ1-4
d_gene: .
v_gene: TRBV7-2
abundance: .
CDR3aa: CASSLIRVSNEKLFF
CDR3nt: TGTGCCAGCAGCTTGATCAGGGTCTCTAATGAAAAACTGTTTTTT

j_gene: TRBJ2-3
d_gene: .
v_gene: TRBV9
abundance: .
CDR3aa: CASSVVSPQGASGDITWTQYF
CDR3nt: TGTGCCAGCAGCGTAGTGTCCCCCCAGGGGGCGAGCGGGGACATCACGTGGACGCAGTATTTT

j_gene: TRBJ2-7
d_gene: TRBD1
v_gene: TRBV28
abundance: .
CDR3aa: CASSHRDRWWGQYF
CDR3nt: TGTGCCAGCAGTCACCGGGACAGGTGGTGGGGGCAGTACTTC

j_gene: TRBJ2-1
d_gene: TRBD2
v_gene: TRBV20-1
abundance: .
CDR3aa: CSASRLAGPYNEQFF
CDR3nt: TGCAGTGCTAGTCGGCTAGCGGGACCCTACAATGAGCAGTTCTTC

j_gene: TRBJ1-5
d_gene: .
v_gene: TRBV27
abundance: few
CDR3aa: CASSYRVGNQPQHF
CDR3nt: TGTGCCAGCAGTTACAGGGTCGGCAATCAGCCCCAGCATTTT

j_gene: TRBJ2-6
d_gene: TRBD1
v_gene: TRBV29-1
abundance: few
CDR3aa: CSVGGRTGVMAGANVLTF
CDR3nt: TGCAGCGTTGGAGGCCGGACAGGGGTGATGGCTGGGGCCAACGTCCTGACTTTC

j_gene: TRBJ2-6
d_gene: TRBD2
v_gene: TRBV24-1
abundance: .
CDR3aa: CATSDRTSGGLSSGANVLTF
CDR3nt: TGTGCCACCAGTGATCGGACTAGCGGGGGTCTCAGCTCTGGGGCCAACGTCCTGACTTTC

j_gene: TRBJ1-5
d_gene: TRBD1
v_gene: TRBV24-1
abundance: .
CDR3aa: CATSGGQGIYSNQPQHF
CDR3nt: TGTGCCACCAGTGGGGGACAGGGGATTTATAGCAATCAGCCCCAGCATTTT

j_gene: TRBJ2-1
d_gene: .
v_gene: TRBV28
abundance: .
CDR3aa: CASSLPGNVRQFF
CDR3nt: TGTGCCAGCAGTTTACCAGGGAATGTAAGGCAGTTCTTC

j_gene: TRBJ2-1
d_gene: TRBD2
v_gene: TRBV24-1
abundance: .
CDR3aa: CATSDSTGTSEGEQFF
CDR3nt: TGTGCCACCAGTGATTCCACCGGGACTAGCGAGGGTGAGCAGTTCTTC

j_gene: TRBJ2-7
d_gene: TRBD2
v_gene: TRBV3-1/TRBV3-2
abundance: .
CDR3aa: CASSQQVTSGSFYEQYF
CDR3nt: TGTGCCAGCAGCCAACAAGTTACTAGCGGGAGTTTCTACGAGCAGTACTTC

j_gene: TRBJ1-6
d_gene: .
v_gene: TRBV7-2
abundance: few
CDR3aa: CASSSGIVVDRTNSPLHF
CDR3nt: TGTGCCAGCAGCTCGGGGATAGTAGTGGACAGAACAAATTCACCCCTCCACTTT

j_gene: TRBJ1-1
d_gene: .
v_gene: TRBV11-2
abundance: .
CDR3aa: CASSLEELSTEAFF
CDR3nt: TGTGCCAGCAGCTTAGAAGAGTTGAGCACTGAAGCTTTCTTT

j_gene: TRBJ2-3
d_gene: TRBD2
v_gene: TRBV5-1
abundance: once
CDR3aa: CASSHLTAGLRDTQYF
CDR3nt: TGCGCCAGCAGCCATCTCACAGCGGGACTGAGGGATACGCAGTATTTT

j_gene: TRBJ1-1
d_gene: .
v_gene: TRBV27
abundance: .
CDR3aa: CASSVWGAITEAFF
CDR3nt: TGTGCCAGCAGTGTCTGGGGAGCTATCACTGAAGCTTTCTTT

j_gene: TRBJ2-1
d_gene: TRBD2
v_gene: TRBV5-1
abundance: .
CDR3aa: CASSPRTSGNEQFF
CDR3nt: TGCGCCAGCAGCCCTAGGACTAGCGGGAATGAGCAGTTCTTC

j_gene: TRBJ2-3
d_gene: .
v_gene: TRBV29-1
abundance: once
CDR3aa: CSASGTRSLGDTQYF
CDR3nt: TGCAGCGCCTCCGGGACAAGAAGTTTGGGGGATACGCAGTATTTT

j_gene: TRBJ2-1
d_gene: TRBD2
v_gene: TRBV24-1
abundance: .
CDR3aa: CATSDSGTSGGIYYNEQFF
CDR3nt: TGTGCCACCAGTGATTCCGGGACTAGCGGGGGGATCTACTACAATGAGCAGTTCTTC

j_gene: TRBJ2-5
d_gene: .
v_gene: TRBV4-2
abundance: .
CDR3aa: CASSQEGRQQETQYF
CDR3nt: TGTGCCAGCAGCCAAGAAGGTCGACAGCAAGAGACCCAGTACTTC

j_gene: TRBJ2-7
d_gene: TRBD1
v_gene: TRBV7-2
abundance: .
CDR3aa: CASSWGQGAGSYEQYF
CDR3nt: TGTGCCAGCAGCTGGGGACAGGGGGCTGGGTCCTACGAGCAGTACTTC

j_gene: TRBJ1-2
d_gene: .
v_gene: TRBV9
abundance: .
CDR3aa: CASSVDRAGEAGYTF
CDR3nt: TGTGCCAGCAGCGTAGATCGGGCAGGGGAAGCTGGCTACACCTTC

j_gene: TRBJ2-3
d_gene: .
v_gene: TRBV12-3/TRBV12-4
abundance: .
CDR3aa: CASRQGGTDTQYF
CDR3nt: TGTGCCAGCAGACAGGGAGGCACAGATACGCAGTATTTT

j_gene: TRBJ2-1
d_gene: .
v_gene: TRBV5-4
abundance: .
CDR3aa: CASSRGGEQFF
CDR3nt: TGTGCCAGCAGCCGCGGCGGTGAGCAGTTCTTC

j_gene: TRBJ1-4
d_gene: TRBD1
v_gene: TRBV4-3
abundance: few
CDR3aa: CASSQDWRAEGTVGEKLFF
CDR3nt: TGCGCCAGCAGCCAAGATTGGAGGGCGGAGGGGACAGTGGGTGAAAAACTGTTTTTT

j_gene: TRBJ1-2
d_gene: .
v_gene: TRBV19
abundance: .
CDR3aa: CASRGAGEFNYGYTF
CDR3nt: TGTGCCAGTAGGGGAGCCGGAGAATTTAACTATGGCTACACCTTC

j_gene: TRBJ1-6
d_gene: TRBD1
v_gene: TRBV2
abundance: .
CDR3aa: CATSYRDSYNSPLHF
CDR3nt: TGTGCCACCTCATATCGGGACAGCTATAATTCACCCCTCCACTTT

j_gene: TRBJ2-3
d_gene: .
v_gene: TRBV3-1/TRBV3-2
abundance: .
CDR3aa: CASSQRRSTQYF
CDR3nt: TGTGCCAGCAGCCAAAGGAGGAGTACGCAGTATTTT

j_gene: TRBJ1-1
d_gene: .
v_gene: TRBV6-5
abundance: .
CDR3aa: CASSSPSLNTEAFF
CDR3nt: TGTGCCAGCAGTTCCCCTAGCCTTAACACTGAAGCTTTCTTT

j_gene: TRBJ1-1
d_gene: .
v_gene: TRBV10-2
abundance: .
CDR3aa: CASKRQVDTEAFF
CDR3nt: TGCGCCAGCAAAAGACAGGTGGACACTGAAGCTTTCTTT